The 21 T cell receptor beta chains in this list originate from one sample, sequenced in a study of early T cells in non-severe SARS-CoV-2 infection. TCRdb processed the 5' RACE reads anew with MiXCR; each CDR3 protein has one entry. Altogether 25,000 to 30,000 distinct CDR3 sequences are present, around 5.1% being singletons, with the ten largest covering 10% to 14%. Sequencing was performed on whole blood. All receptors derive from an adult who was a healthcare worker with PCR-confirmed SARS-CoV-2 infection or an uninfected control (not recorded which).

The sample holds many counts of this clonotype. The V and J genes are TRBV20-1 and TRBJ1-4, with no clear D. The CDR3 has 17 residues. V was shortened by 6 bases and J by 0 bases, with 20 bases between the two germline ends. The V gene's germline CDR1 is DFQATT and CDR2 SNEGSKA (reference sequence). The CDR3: CSAPDRWSSATNEKLFF. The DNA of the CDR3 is TGCAGTGCCCCTGATCGCTGGTCGTCGGCAACTAATGAAAAACTGTTTTTT.

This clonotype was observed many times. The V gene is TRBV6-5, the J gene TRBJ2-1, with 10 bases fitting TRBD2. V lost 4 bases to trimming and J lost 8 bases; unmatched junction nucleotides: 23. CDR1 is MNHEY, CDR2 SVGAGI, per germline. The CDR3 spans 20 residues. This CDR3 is CASSSTPEGIAGGLGHEQFF. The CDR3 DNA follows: TGTGCCAGCAGTTCCACCCCCGAAGGGATAGCGGGGGGATTGGGGCATGAGCAGTTCTTC.

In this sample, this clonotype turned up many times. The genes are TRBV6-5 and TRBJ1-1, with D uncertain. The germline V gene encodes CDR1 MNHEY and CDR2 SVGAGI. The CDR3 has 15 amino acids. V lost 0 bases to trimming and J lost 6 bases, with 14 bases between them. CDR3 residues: CASSYSMTLGSEAFF. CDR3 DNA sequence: TGTGCCAGCAGTTACTCGATGACATTGGGGTCTGAAGCTTTCTTT.

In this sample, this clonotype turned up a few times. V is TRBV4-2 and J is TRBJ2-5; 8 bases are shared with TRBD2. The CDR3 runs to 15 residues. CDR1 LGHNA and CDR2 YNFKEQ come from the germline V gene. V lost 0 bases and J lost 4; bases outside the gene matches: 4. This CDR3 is CASSQDGLAGETQYF. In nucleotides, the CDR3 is TGTGCCAGCAGCCAAGATGGGCTAGCGGGAGAGACCCAGTACTTC.

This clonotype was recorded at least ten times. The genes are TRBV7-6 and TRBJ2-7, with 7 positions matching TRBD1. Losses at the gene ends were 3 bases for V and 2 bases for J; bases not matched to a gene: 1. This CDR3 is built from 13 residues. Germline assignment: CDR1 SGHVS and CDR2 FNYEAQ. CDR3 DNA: TGTGCCAGCAGCTTGGGGACAGCCTACGAGCAGTACTTC. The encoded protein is CASSLGTAYEQYF.

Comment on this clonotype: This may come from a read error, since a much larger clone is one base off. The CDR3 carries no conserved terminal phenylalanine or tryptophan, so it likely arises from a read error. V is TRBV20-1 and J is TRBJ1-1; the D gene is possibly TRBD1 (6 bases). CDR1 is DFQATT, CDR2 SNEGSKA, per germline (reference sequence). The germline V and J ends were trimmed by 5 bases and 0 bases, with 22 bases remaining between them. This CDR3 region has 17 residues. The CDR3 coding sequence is TGCAGTGCTGGTTCCGGGGAGGGGGATCTTATGAACACTGAAGCTTTCATT. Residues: CSAGSGEGDLMNTEAFI.

CDR3 sequence: CASSLGTQENTIYF. The CDR3 DNA sequence: TGTGCCAGCAGCTTAGGGACCCAAGAAAACACCATATATTTT. The V gene is TRBV7-2, the J gene TRBJ1-3; unclear D gene. Deletions cut 1 base from V and 6 bases from J, with 10 bases between. Germline CDR1 is SGHTA and CDR2 is FQGNSA. This CDR3 is 14 amino acids long. Full variable domain (missing parts from reference TRBV7-2 and TRBJ1-3): GAGVSQSPSNKVTEKGKDVELRCDPISGHTALYWYRQSLGQGLEFLIYFQGNSAPDKSGLPSDRFSAERTGGSVSTLTIQRTQQEDSAVYLCASSLGTQENTIYFGEGSWLTVV.

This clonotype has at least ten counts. CDR3 loop: CASSRTPGDTQYF. Written as DNA, the CDR3 is TGTGCCAGCAGCCGGACACCAGGAGATACGCAGTATTTT. The chain couples TRBV7-7 to TRBJ2-3, with a tentative D call TRBD1 (5 bases). The ends were cut back, 5 bases at V and 5 bases at J, with 11 bases in the middle. The CDR3 sequence is 13 residues long. Germline CDR1 is SSHAT and CDR2 is FNYEAQ (reference sequence).

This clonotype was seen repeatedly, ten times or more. The CDR3 region is CASSVGMGDEQYF. The CDR3 bases are TGTGCCAGCTCAGTTGGGATGGGGGACGAGCAGTACTTC. The chain has TRBV18 and TRBJ2-7; either TRBD1 or TRBD2 may fit D (5 bases each). The germline gives CDR1 KGHSH, CDR2 LQKENI. This CDR3 has 13 residues. The germline V and J ends were trimmed by 5 bases and 5 bases, with 13 bases remaining between them.

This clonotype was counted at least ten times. The CDR3 spells CAWSVATGLETEAFF. In DNA, the CDR3 is TGTGCCTGGAGTGTAGCTACAGGGTTGGAGACTGAAGCTTTCTTT. V and J are TRBV30 and TRBJ1-1; D possibly corresponds to TRBD1 (6 bases). V was pared by 0 bases and J by 5 bases, with 16 bases between. From germline, CDR1 is GTSNPN and CDR2 SVGIG (reference sequence). This CDR3 has 15 amino acids.

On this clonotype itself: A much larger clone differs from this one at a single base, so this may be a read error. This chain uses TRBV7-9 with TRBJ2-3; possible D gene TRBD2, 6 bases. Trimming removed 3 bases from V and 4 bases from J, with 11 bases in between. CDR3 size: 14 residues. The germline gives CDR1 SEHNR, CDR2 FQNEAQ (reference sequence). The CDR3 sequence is CASSFRGDSDTQYF. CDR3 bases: TGTGCCAGCAGCTTCCGAGGGGACTCAGATACGCAGTATTTT.

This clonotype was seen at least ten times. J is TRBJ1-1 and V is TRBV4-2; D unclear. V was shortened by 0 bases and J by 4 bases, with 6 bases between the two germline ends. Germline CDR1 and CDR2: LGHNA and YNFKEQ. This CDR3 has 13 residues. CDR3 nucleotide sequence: TGTGCCAGCAGCCAAGATGTGGGCACTGAAGCTTTCTTT. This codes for CASSQDVGTEAFF.

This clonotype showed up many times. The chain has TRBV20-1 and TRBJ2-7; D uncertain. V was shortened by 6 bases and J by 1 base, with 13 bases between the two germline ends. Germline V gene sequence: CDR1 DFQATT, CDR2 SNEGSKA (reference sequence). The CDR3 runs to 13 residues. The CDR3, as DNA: TGCAGTGCGGTGGGTGGTGCGTCCTACGAGCAGTACTTC. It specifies CSAVGGASYEQYF.

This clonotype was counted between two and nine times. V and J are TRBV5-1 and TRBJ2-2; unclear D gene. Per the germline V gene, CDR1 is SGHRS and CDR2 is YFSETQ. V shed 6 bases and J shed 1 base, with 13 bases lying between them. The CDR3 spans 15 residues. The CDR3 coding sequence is TGCGCCAGCACCCCCCGTGAAGGGAACACCGGGGAGCTGTTTTTT. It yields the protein CASTPREGNTGELFF.

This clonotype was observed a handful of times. The CDR3 loop is CASSNRQGHISQYF. The CDR3 nucleotides are TGTGCCAGTAGTAATCGACAGGGGCACATATCGCAGTATTTT. The chain couples TRBV19 to TRBJ2-3; 8 positions match TRBD1. The CDR3 extends over 14 amino acids. V shed 4 bases, J shed 10 bases, and the junction held 10 bases outside the gene matches. The germline V gene has CDR1 LNHDA and CDR2 SQIVND (reference sequence).

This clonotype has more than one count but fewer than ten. The CDR3 here is CASSLASSGRDTQYF. Here the CDR3 DNA reads TGTGCCAGCAGCTTGGCCTCTAGCGGGAGAGATACGCAGTATTTT. The chain links TRBV5-4 to TRBJ2-3; 10 positions match TRBD2. V lost 0 bases and J lost 5; bases outside the gene matches: 3. Germline V gene data show CDR1 as SGHNT and CDR2 as YYREEE (reference sequence). The CDR3 consists of 15 residues.

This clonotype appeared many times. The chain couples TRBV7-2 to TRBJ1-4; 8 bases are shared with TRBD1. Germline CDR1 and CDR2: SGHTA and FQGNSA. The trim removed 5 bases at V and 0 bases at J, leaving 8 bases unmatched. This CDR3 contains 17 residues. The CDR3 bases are TGTGCCAGCAGCCCGACAGGGGACGGGGCAACTAATGAAAAACTGTTTTTT. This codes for CASSPTGDGATNEKLFF.

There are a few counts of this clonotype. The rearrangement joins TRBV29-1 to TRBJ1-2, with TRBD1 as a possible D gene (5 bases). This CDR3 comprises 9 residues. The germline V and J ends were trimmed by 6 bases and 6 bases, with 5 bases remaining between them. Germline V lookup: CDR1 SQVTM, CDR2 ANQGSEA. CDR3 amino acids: CSVTDGYTF. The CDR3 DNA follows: TGCAGCGTGACAGATGGCTACACCTTC.

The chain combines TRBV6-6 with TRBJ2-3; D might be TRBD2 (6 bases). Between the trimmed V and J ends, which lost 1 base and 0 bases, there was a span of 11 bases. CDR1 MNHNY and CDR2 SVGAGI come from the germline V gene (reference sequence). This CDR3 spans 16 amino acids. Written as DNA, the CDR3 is TGTGCCAGCAGTTACTTCGGGAGCCCTAGCACAGATACGCAGTATTTT. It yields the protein CASSYFGSPSTDTQYF.

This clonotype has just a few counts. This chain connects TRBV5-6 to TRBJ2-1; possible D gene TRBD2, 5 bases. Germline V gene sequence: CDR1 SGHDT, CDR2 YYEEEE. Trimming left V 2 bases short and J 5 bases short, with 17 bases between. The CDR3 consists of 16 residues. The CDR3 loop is CASSFKSTRSNNEQFF. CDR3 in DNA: TGTGCCAGCAGCTTCAAGTCCACTAGGTCGAACAATGAGCAGTTCTTC.

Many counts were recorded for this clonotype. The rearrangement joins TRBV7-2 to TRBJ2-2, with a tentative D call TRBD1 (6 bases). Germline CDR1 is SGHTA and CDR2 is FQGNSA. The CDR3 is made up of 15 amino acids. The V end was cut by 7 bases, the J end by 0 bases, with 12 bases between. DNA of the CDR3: TGTGCCAGCAAAACGGACAGCTCGAACACCGGGGAGCTGTTTTTT. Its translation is CASKTDSSNTGELFF.